This T cell receptor (beta chain) came from a study of cytomegalovirus exposure and HLA in healthy donors. The CDR3 runs 16 residues. From germline, CDR1 is MNHEY and CDR2 SMNVEV (reference sequence). With 1 base clipped from V and 1 base from J, the junction kept 5 bases outside the gene matches. With 60 Vbeta and 13 Jbeta primers, the PCR was carried out. The method was immunoSEQ multiplex PCR; TCRdb's version includes in-frame clones alone and lacks a portion of them. This table holds approximately 200,000 clones, 70% to 80% found once. Input material: PBMCs. This clonotype originated in a girl aged 10 to 17 in good health and CMV-seropositive. V is TRBV27 and J is TRBJ2-7; TRBD1 matches 9 bases. The CDR3 here is CASSLFPGTGSYEQYF. The DNA of the CDR3 is TGTGCCAGCAGTTTATTCCCCGGGACAGGGTCCTACGAGCAGTACTTC.